This TCR beta chain is drawn from a study of CD8 T cells in ankylosing spondylitis. General observations from the study: Certain motif variants had earlier been reported in reactive arthritis synovial fluid and blood. A motif of 7 to 9 highly homologous TCR beta variants was seen as apparently characteristic of ankylosing spondylitis blood.

About this clonotype: Its antigen is not identified.

Each CDR3 protein is one row after TCRdb ran MiXCR on the 5' RACE reads. The sample shows 200,000 to 250,000 distinct CDR3 sequences, about a sixth of them seen only once. This TCR derives from a male donor with ankylosing spondylitis. The sequencing sample was made of blood, either unsorted or a sorted T cell fraction (not recorded which).

CDR3 sequence reads: CASSLGGTDYGYTF. The CDR3 region has the DNA TGCGCCAGCAGCTTGGGGGGGACAGACTATGGCTACACCTTC. The V gene is TRBV5-1, the J gene TRBJ1-2; 7 positions match TRBD1. Per germline, CDR1 SGHRS and CDR2 YFSETQ. The ends lost 0 bases at V and 3 bases at J; junction bases unmatched: 2. The CDR3 loop spans 14 amino acids.